The 31 T cell receptor beta chains presented below share a single source sample, sequenced in a study of blood T cell repertoires in COVID-19. The protocol was immunoSEQ multiplex PCR, while the TCRdb copy is restricted to in-frame clones and leaves out a portion. In the table there are around 300,000 clones, around 85% of which are singletons. What was sequenced was PBMCs or T cells enriched from blood (not recorded which). The receptors originated from a woman aged 45-65 years who had recovered from COVID-19.

This sequence joins TRBV7-2 and TRBJ1-3; 10 positions agree with TRBD1. Germline V gene sequence: CDR1 SGHTA, CDR2 FQGNSA. This CDR3 comprises 15 residues. V trimming: 3 bases; J trimming: 3 bases; junction bases outside the gene matches: 2. This CDR3 is CASSLDRGVGNTIYF. CDR3 coding DNA: TGTGCCAGCAGCTTGGACAGGGGGGTTGGAAACACCATATATTTT.

The rearrangement uses TRBV7-9 and TRBJ2-7; 9 nucleotides match TRBD1. Germline trimming cut 6 bases from V and 3 bases from J; bases unmatched to any gene: 12. Germline lookup yields CDR1 SEHNR and CDR2 FQNEAQ (reference sequence). This CDR3 contains 16 residues. The DNA for the CDR3 is TGTGCCAGCAGGCCCGTCTCCGGGACAGGGTTCTACGAGCAGTACTTC. This codes for CASRPVSGTGFYEQYF.

J is TRBJ1-1 and V is TRBV7-2; D is ambiguous. The V gene's germline CDR1 is SGHTA and CDR2 FQGNSA. The CDR3 sequence is 13 residues long. V was trimmed by 3 bases and J by 0 bases, leaving 5 bases between them. The CDR3 is CASSFSLNTEAFF. The CDR3 nucleotides read TGTGCCAGCAGCTTTTCTTTGAACACTGAAGCTTTCTTT.

This clone was picked up one time. The chain couples TRBV29-1 to TRBJ2-3; the match to TRBD2 covers 7 bases. CDR3 length equals 12 residues. The V gene's germline CDR1 is SQVTM and CDR2 ANQGSEA. The ends lost 6 bases at V and 5 bases at J; junction bases unmatched: 5. The CDR3: CSVRLAGDTQYF. The DNA for the CDR3 is TGCAGCGTCAGACTAGCAGGAGATACGCAGTATTTT.

V usage is TRBV9 and J usage is TRBJ2-2; 11 positions match TRBD2. The CDR3 contains 15 residues. CDR1 and CDR2 from the germline V gene are SGDLS and YYNGEE. Trimming at V came to 3 bases and at J to 7 bases, leaving 5 bases not matched to a gene. The DNA of the CDR3 is TGTGCCAGCAGCGGTAGCGGGAGGGGAGTCGGGGAGCTGTTTTTT. Translating it yields CASSGSGRGVGELFF.

This sequence joins TRBV5-4 and TRBJ2-5; D is undetermined. The CDR3 loop spans 14 amino acids. In germline, CDR1 is SGHNT, CDR2 YYREEE (reference sequence). Trimming stripped 0 bases from V and 3 bases from J, with 9 bases between. CDR3 amino acids: CASSLGGRKETQYF. CDR3 coding DNA: TGTGCCAGCAGCTTGGGAGGCAGAAAAGAGACCCAGTACTTC.

This chain joins TRBV29-1 and TRBJ2-5; 11 bases align to TRBD1. The CDR3 runs to 13 residues. Looked up from germline, CDR1 is SQVTM and CDR2 is ANQGSEA. Germline trimming cut 4 bases from V and 5 bases from J; bases unmatched to any gene: 3. The CDR3 loop is CSVGTGGEETQYF. The DNA of the CDR3 is TGCAGCGTTGGGACAGGGGGCGAGGAGACCCAGTACTTC.

The chain couples TRBV3-1 (or the pseudogene TRBV3-2) to TRBJ1-2, with D maybe TRBD1 (5 bases). Looked up from germline, CDR1 is LGHDT and CDR2 is YNNKEL (reference sequence). The CDR3 spans 15 residues. V shed 4 bases and J shed 7 bases, with 19 bases lying between them. CDR3 sequence reads: CASSPPGQRGSGYTF. CDR3 sequence (DNA): TGTGCCAGCAGCCCACCGGGTCAAAGGGGTAGTGGCTACACCTTC.

The chain employs TRBV19 and TRBJ2-5, with D perhaps TRBD2 (6 bases). CDR3 length equals 14 residues. Trimming took off 3 bases at V and 1 base at J, with 9 bases between the two ends. Germline CDR1 is LNHDA and CDR2 is SQIVND (reference sequence). CDR3 bases: TGTGCCAGTAGTATGGGGGGATCCCAAGAGACCCAGTACTTC. Its translation: CASSMGGSQETQYF.

The chain has TRBV18 and TRBJ2-3; 7 bases are shared with TRBD2. Germline V lookup: CDR1 KGHSH, CDR2 LQKENI. V was pared by 1 base and J by 2 bases, with 3 bases of the junction left unmatched. This CDR3 has 15 amino acids. The CDR3 DNA is TGTGCCAGCTCACCACGCGGGAGCCACACAGATACGCAGTATTTT. Translating it yields CASSPRGSHTDTQYF.

The CDR3, as DNA: TGTGCCAGCAGCACCCGGACAGGGAGATATGGCTACACCTTC. This sequence encodes CASSTRTGRYGYTF. The V call is TRBV5-6, the J call TRBJ1-2; 8 positions agree with TRBD1. V lost 4 bases and J lost 5; bases outside the gene matches: 7. There are 14 residues in the CDR3. Germline-derived CDR1 and CDR2 are SGHDT and YYEEEE.

This rearrangement joins TRBV5-1 to TRBJ1-6; D call uncertain. V lost 2 bases and J lost 7, with 16 bases in between. The CDR3 runs 16 residues. Germline values: CDR1 SGHRS, CDR2 YFSETQ. This CDR3 is CASSLWAGNRNSPLHF. The CDR3 nucleotides read TGCGCCAGCAGCTTATGGGCCGGGAATAGGAATTCACCCCTCCACTTT.

The V gene is TRBV4-2, the J gene TRBJ1-1, with 8 bases that match TRBD1. The CDR3 runs 14 residues. V lost 5 bases to trimming and J lost 2 bases; unmatched junction nucleotides: 4. Germline CDR1 LGHNA, CDR2 YNFKEQ. CDR3 protein: CASSNGQGNTEAFF. In DNA, the CDR3 is TGTGCCAGCAGCAACGGACAGGGTAACACTGAAGCTTTCTTT.

The chain employs TRBV19 and TRBJ1-6, with 8 bases fitting TRBD1. CDR3 length: 14 amino acids. The V segment lost 6 bases and the J segment 4 bases; nucleotides outside the gene matches: 2. Germline V CDR1 and CDR2: LNHDA, SQIVND (reference sequence). This CDR3 is CASSRQGYNSPLHF. In DNA form, the CDR3 reads TGTGCCAGTAGCCGACAGGGGTATAATTCACCCCTCCACTTT.

This clone has just one count. The rearrangement links TRBV4-1 to TRBJ1-1; no firm D call. CDR1 is MGHRA and CDR2 is YSYEKL in the germline V gene. There are 14 residues in the CDR3. V was clipped by 1 base and J by 4 bases, with 10 bases between them. CDR3 DNA sequence: TGCGCCAGCAGCCAAGCCGGGGTCAGCACTGAAGCTTTCTTT. Translated, it gives CASSQAGVSTEAFF.

The genes are TRBV9 and TRBJ2-1; 9 bases are shared with TRBD2. The CDR3 has 16 residues. CDR1 is SGDLS and CDR2 is YYNGEE in the germline V gene. Trimming removed 3 bases from V and 0 bases from J; junction bases left unmatched: 4. The CDR3: CASSGSGRGSYNEQFF. The DNA for the CDR3 is TGTGCCAGCAGCGGTAGCGGGAGAGGCTCCTACAATGAGCAGTTCTTC.

The V call is TRBV9, the J call TRBJ2-3, with D possibly TRBD1 on 6 matching bases. Per germline, CDR1 SGDLS and CDR2 YYNGEE. The CDR3 consists of 16 residues. V lost 3 bases and J 2 bases, leaving 16 bases between the germline ends. In nucleotides, the CDR3 is TGTGCCAGCAGCGCCGACAGGTTACTCTTCACAGATACGCAGTATTTT. This sequence encodes CASSADRLLFTDTQYF.

The V call is TRBV13, the J call TRBJ2-1, with TRBD2 matching 10 bases. The CDR3 totals 18 residues. Trimming at V came to 0 bases and at J to 1 base, leaving 6 bases not matched to a gene. The germline V gene encodes CDR1 PRHDT and CDR2 FYEKMQ (reference sequence). The CDR3 loop reads CASSLGQGLALSYNEQFF. Here the CDR3 DNA reads TGTGCCAGCAGCTTAGGCCAGGGACTAGCGTTGTCCTACAATGAGCAGTTCTTC. The full variable domain, in which reference TRBV13 and TRBJ2-1 provide the parts outside the CDR3, is AAGVIQSPRHLIKEKRETATLKCYPIPRHDTVYWYQQGPGQDPQFLISFYEKMQSDKGSIPDRFSAQQFSDYHSELNMSSLELGDSALYFCASSLGQGLALSYNEQFFGPGTRLTVL.

V usage is TRBV5-5 and J usage is TRBJ2-7, with D tentatively TRBD1 (5 bases). The CDR3 is 14 amino acids. CDR1 and CDR2 (germline): SGHKS, YYEKEE (reference sequence). Deletions cut 0 bases from V and 1 base from J, with 8 bases between. The CDR3 DNA sequence: TGTGCCAGCAGCTTGGGTCCAGGGTCCTACGAGCAGTACTTC. It yields the protein CASSLGPGSYEQYF.

The rearrangement joins TRBV7-8 to TRBJ1-1; D possibly corresponds to TRBD1 (5 bases). V was trimmed by 5 bases and J by 1 base, leaving 14 bases between them. This CDR3 has 15 residues. Germline V gene sequence: CDR1 SGHVS, CDR2 FQNEAQ. As DNA, the CDR3 is TGTGCCAGCAGCCACCGCGGGGCCACGAACACTGAAGCTTTCTTT. Translation gives CASSHRGATNTEAFF.

The chain combines TRBV7-3 with TRBJ1-1; 8 bases match TRBD1. The CDR3 spans 15 residues. Germline V gives CDR1 SGHTA, CDR2 FQGTGA. The junction had 3 bases not matched to a gene; V was cut back by 2 bases and J by 1 base. The chain's CDR3 is CASSLYRGANTEAFF. DNA for the CDR3: TGTGCCAGCAGCTTATACAGGGGGGCGAACACTGAAGCTTTCTTT. Together with reference TRBV7-3 and TRBJ1-1, the CDR3 gives the full variable domain: GAGVSQTPSNKVTEKGKYVELRCDPISGHTALYWYRQSLGQGPEFLIYFQGTGAADDSGLPNDRFFAVRPEGSVSTLKIQRTERGDSAVYLCASSLYRGANTEAFFGQGTRLTVV.

The chain couples TRBV11-2 to TRBJ1-3; TRBD1 matches at 7 bases. The CDR3 runs to 13 residues. After removal of 5 bases from V and 4 bases from J, the junction contained 2 bases not matched to a gene. Germline values: CDR1 SGHAT, CDR2 FQNNGV. CDR3 region: CASSKDRGNTIYF. CDR3 in DNA: TGTGCCAGCAGCAAGGACAGGGGAAACACCATATATTTT.

This chain connects TRBV5-1 to TRBJ2-7, with TRBD2 matching over 8 bases. V shed 4 bases, J shed 6 bases, and the junction held 18 bases outside the gene matches. Germline V gene data show CDR1 as SGHRS and CDR2 as YFSETQ. This CDR3 comprises 17 residues. In nucleotides, the CDR3 is TGCGCCAGCAGCCCCTTAGCGGGGTACGGAGGATATTCCGAGCAGTACTTC. Translation: CASSPLAGYGGYSEQYF.

V usage is TRBV10-1 and J usage is TRBJ2-5; 15 nucleotides line up with TRBD2. V lost 8 bases to trimming and J lost 3 bases; unmatched junction nucleotides: 7. This CDR3 is 16 amino acids long. CDR1 is WNHNN, CDR2 SYGVQD, per germline (reference sequence). The CDR3 protein is CASGTSGRWVKETQYF. The CDR3 region has the DNA TGCGCCAGCGGGACTAGCGGGAGGTGGGTTAAAGAGACCCAGTACTTC.

V gene TRBV28 combines with J gene TRBJ1-5, with D tentatively TRBD1 (6 bases). CDR3 size: 17 residues. Per germline, CDR1 MDHEN and CDR2 SYDVKM. V gave up 6 bases and J gave up 4 bases, with 22 bases separating them. The CDR3 DNA follows: TGTGCCAGCAGGATGGGAGGGGACATCACGGGAAATCAGCCCCAGCATTTT. Protein sequence: CASRMGGDITGNQPQHF.

The CDR3 DNA follows: TGTGCCAGCAGCGGTCCGGGAGATGAAAAACTGTTTTTT. This gives the protein CASSGPGDEKLFF. The rearrangement joins TRBV7-8 to TRBJ1-4; D not resolved. Deletions cut 5 bases from V and 6 bases from J, with 10 bases between. This CDR3 contains 13 residues. Germline loops: CDR1 SGHVS, CDR2 FQNEAQ.

The chain carries TRBV3-1 (or the pseudogene TRBV3-2) and TRBJ1-1; no definite D call. This CDR3 comprises 14 residues. V lost 3 bases and J lost 11, with 19 bases in between. Per germline, CDR1 LGHDT and CDR2 YNNKEL (reference sequence). As DNA, the CDR3 is TGTGCCAGCAGCCACCGCTCCCGGGAAGGGTCCGCTTTCTTT. It codes for CASSHRSREGSAFF.

The J gene is TRBJ1-4, the V gene TRBV5-1; D unresolved. Trimming removed 4 bases at V and 6 bases at J, with 13 bases between. The CDR3 spans 14 residues. Germline CDR1 reads SGHRS; CDR2 reads YFSETQ. CDR3 protein: CASSRVVEDEKLFF. In DNA, the CDR3 is TGCGCCAGCAGCAGGGTTGTGGAGGATGAAAAACTGTTTTTT. The variable domain in full, with the rest retrieved from reference TRBV5-1 and TRBJ1-4, is KAGVTQTPRYLIKTRGQQVTLSCSPISGHRSVSWYQQTPGQGLQFLFEYFSETQRNKGNFPGRFSGRQFSNSRSEMNVSTLELGDSALYLCASSRVVEDEKLFFGSGTQLSVL.

This clone was observed once. This chain joins TRBV7-9 and TRBJ2-7; the match to TRBD2 covers 8 bases. The V gene end was trimmed by 2 bases and the J gene end by 6 bases; junction bases not matched to a gene: 6. The CDR3 length is 14 residues. Germline V gene sequence: CDR1 SEHNR, CDR2 FQNEAQ (reference sequence). The chain's CDR3 is CASSLNLAGGEQYF. In nucleotides, the CDR3 is TGTGCCAGCAGCTTAAACCTAGCGGGTGGCGAGCAGTACTTC.

V usage is TRBV14 and J usage is TRBJ2-5, with a weak D call TRBD1 (6 bases). The CDR3 length is 15 residues. Trimming pared 5 bases from V and 1 base from J, leaving 14 bases between. The germline CDR1 and CDR2 sequences are SGHDN and FVKESK. CDR3 coding DNA: TGTGCCAGCAGCACTTATGGGACACCCCAAGAGACCCAGTACTTC. Its translation: CASSTYGTPQETQYF. Full variable domain (rest looked up from reference TRBV14 and TRBJ2-5): EAGVTQFPSHSVIEKGQTVTLRCDPISGHDNLYWYRRVMGKEIKFLLHFVKESKQDESGMPNNRFLAERTGGTYSTLKVQPAELEDSGVYFCASSTYGTPQETQYFGPGTRLLVL.

The chain recombines TRBV7-9 with TRBJ2-7; a possible D gene is TRBD2 (6 bases). Trimming pared 0 bases from V and 3 bases from J, leaving 12 bases between. This CDR3 spans 15 amino acids. In germline, CDR1 is SEHNR, CDR2 FQNEAQ (reference sequence). CDR3 in DNA: TGTGCCAGCAGCTTAGCGAGTGGAGGGGACTACGAGCAGTACTTC. Its translation is CASSLASGGDYEQYF. Combining the CDR3 with reference TRBV7-9 and TRBJ2-7 gives the whole variable domain DTGVSQNPRHKITKRGQNVTFRCDPISEHNRLYWYRQTLGQGPEFLTYFQNEAQLEKSRLLSDRFSAERPKGSFSTLEIQRTEQGDSAMYLCASSLASGGDYEQYFGPGTRLTVT.